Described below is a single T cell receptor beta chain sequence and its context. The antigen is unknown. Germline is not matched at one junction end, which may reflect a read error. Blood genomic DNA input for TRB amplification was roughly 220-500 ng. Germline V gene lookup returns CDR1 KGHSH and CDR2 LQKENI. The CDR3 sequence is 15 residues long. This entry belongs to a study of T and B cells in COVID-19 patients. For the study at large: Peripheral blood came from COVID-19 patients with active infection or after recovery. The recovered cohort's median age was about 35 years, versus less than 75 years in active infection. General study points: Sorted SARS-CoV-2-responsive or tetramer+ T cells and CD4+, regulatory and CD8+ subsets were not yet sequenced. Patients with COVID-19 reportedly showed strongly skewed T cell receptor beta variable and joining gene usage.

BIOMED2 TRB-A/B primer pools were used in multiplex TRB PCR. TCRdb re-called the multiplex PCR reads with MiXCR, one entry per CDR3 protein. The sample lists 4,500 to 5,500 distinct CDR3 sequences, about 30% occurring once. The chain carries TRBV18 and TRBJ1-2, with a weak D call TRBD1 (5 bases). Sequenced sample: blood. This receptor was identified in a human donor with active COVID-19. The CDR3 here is CASLPPRGSNYGYTF. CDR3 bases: TGTGCCAGCTTACCACCGAGGGGAAGTAACTATGGCTACACCTTC.